These 16 T cell receptor beta chains came from one sample sequenced in a study of radiotherapy plus CTLA-4 blockade in lung cancer. Sequencing used immunoSEQ multiplex PCR; TCRdb keeps in-frame clones, though not all of them. The data hold 45,000 to 55,000 clones, with approximately 76% observed a single time. The specimen was peripheral blood, collected from a patient treated with radiotherapy plus ipilimumab. These receptors were obtained from a human donor with non-small cell lung cancer who had stable disease on radiotherapy plus ipilimumab.

This chain connects TRBV2 to TRBJ1-2; 7 nucleotides line up with TRBD1. This CDR3 is built from 16 residues. Germline CDR1 reads SNHLY; CDR2 reads FYNNEI. The V segment lost 5 bases and the J segment 5 bases; nucleotides outside the gene matches: 14. As DNA, the CDR3 is TGTGCCAGCAGTCAGGCCGAAGGACAGGTCTTTTATGGCTACACCTTC. It specifies CASSQAEGQVFYGYTF.

The rearrangement links TRBV2 to TRBJ1-2, with a weak D call TRBD1 (6 bases). Germline CDR1 reads SNHLY; CDR2 reads FYNNEI. The germline V and J ends were trimmed by 7 bases and 2 bases, with 11 bases remaining between them. The CDR3 sequence is 13 residues long. This CDR3 is CASIEQGNYGYTF. CDR3 bases: TGTGCCAGCATCGAACAGGGAAACTATGGCTACACCTTC.

The V and J genes are TRBV6-1 and TRBJ1-2, with D tentatively TRBD1 (6 bases). Trimming removed 7 bases at V and 4 bases at J, with 10 bases between. The germline V gene has CDR1 MNHNS and CDR2 SASEGT. The CDR3 contains 12 residues. The CDR3 nucleotides read TGTGCCAGCACGAGGGGGGTCTATGGCTACACCTTC. It translates to CASTRGVYGYTF.

This sequence joins TRBV5-1 and TRBJ2-2; D might be TRBD1 (6 bases). With 6 bases removed from V and 1 base from J, the gap between germline ends came to 10 bases. The germline V gene encodes CDR1 SGHRS and CDR2 YFSETQ. The CDR3 has 14 residues. CDR3 in DNA: TGCGCCAGCACCGGGACACTGAACACCGGGGAGCTGTTTTTT. Residues: CASTGTLNTGELFF.

V and J are TRBV19 and TRBJ2-7, with D perhaps matching TRBD1 (6 bases). The CDR3 consists of 15 residues. Germline V gene sequence: CDR1 LNHDA, CDR2 SQIVND (reference sequence). V gave up 5 bases and J gave up 2 bases, with 16 bases separating them. CDR3 sequence reads: CASSDGEQGTYEQYF. The CDR3 DNA follows: TGTGCCAGTAGTGACGGTGAACAGGGAACCTACGAGCAGTACTTC.

The chain couples TRBV11-2 to TRBJ1-2; 11 nucleotides agree with TRBD1. Germline CDR1 and CDR2: SGHAT and FQNNGV. The length of the CDR3 is 14 residues. V shed 5 bases and J 3 bases; nucleotides not matched to a gene: 2. CDR3 nucleotide sequence: TGTGCCAGCAGCCCGGGACAGGGGGACTATGGCTACACCTTC. Protein product: CASSPGQGDYGYTF.

This clone was found once. The gene calls are TRBV6-5 and TRBJ1-2; D is ambiguous. The CDR3 contains 14 residues. Germline V gene data show CDR1 as MNHEY and CDR2 as SVGAGI. The ends were cut back, 6 bases at V and 8 bases at J, with 19 bases in the middle. This chain's CDR3 is CASSQPGPAYGYTF. CDR3 nucleotides: TGTGCCAGCAGCCAGCCGGGCCCCGCTTACGGCTACACCTTC.

This sequence joins TRBV18 and TRBJ2-5; perhaps TRBD2 as D (6 bases). The CDR3 has 12 amino acids. Germline CDR1 reads KGHSH; CDR2 reads LQKENI. With 6 bases removed from V and 3 bases from J, the gap between germline ends came to 8 bases. This CDR3 reads CASSGGEETQYF. The CDR3 DNA reads TGTGCCAGCTCGGGGGGAGAAGAGACCCAGTACTTC.

The rearrangement links TRBV7-8 to TRBJ2-7; 8 bases are shared with TRBD1. CDR3 size: 16 residues. J gave up 6 bases and V 0 bases, and 10 bases lay outside the gene matches. CDR1 and CDR2 from the germline V gene are SGHVS and FQNEAQ. The CDR3 DNA follows: TGTGCCAGCAGCTTAGCGGTTTGGACAGGGATGAGCGAGCAGTACGTC. It encodes CASSLAVWTGMSEQYV.

The rearrangement joins TRBV9 to TRBJ2-5, with a tentative D call TRBD1 (5 bases). Trimming removed 4 bases from V and 6 bases from J, with 19 bases in between. This CDR3 spans 15 amino acids. The germline V gene encodes CDR1 SGDLS and CDR2 YYNGEE. The CDR3 DNA reads as TGTGCCAGCAGCCCCCTAGGGTCCAGGGATAAGACCCAGTACTTC. Protein: CASSPLGSRDKTQYF.

CDR3 region: CASTRKRGPSTDTQYF. DNA for the CDR3: TGTGCCAGCACCCGAAAGCGGGGGCCATCCACAGATACGCAGTATTTT. The chain is built from TRBV7-9 and TRBJ2-3, with 8 bases fitting TRBD2. Germline V gene sequence: CDR1 SEHNR, CDR2 FQNEAQ (reference sequence). The CDR3 is 16 amino acids. With V trimmed by 7 bases and J by 2 bases, 11 bases remained unmatched.

The chain employs TRBV7-2 and TRBJ1-1, with TRBD1 identical over 9 bases. J gave up 5 bases and V 5 bases, and 3 bases lay outside the gene matches. CDR3 length: 13 residues. Germline assignment: CDR1 SGHTA and CDR2 FQGNSA. In DNA, the CDR3 is TGTGCCAGCAGCGGACAGGGGAGGACTGAAGCTTTCTTT. The encoded protein is CASSGQGRTEAFF.

The chain employs TRBV11-2 and TRBJ2-2; TRBD2 agrees at 12 bases. Losses at the gene ends were 4 bases for V and 0 bases for J; bases not matched to a gene: 0. The CDR3 runs to 16 residues. Looked up from germline, CDR1 is SGHAT and CDR2 is FQNNGV. CDR3 nucleotide sequence: TGTGCCAGCAGCTCTAGCGGGGGGGCGAACACCGGGGAGCTGTTTTTT. It is translated as CASSSSGGANTGELFF.

The chain is built from TRBV19 and TRBJ2-3, with TRBD2 matching over 7 bases. CDR1 LNHDA and CDR2 SQIVND come from the germline V gene (reference sequence). Trimming at V came to 1 base and at J to 6 bases, leaving 4 bases not matched to a gene. The CDR3 runs 14 residues. The chain's CDR3 is CASSIVGGGDTQYF. The CDR3 coding sequence is TGTGCCAGTAGTATAGTTGGGGGAGGGGATACGCAGTATTTT.

This clone was seen just once. The chain is built from TRBV4-1 and TRBJ1-2; D gene ambiguous. CDR3 length: 14 residues. Trimming shortened V by 0 bases and J by 3 bases, and 8 bases separated the two germline ends. Germline assignment: CDR1 MGHRA and CDR2 YSYEKL. The CDR3 sequence is CASSQETGYYGYTF. The CDR3 DNA follows: TGCGCCAGCAGCCAAGAGACGGGCTACTATGGCTACACCTTC.

The chain has TRBV7-9 and TRBJ2-1, with 9 bases aligning to TRBD1. CDR1 is SEHNR, CDR2 FQNEAQ, per germline (reference sequence). V shed 1 base, J shed 9 bases, and the junction held 4 bases outside the gene matches. This CDR3 has 14 residues. CDR3 region: CASSLEGTGTEQFF. Here the CDR3 DNA reads TGTGCCAGCAGCTTAGAAGGGACAGGGACTGAGCAGTTCTTC.